This T cell receptor (beta chain) was retrieved from a study of T cells in women clearing cervical HPV infection. For this clone: Its antigen is as yet unknown.

Study-wide results and limits: T-cell numbers per sample were unknown and may explain richness differences. A classifier using richness and V gene abundances reached an AUC of nearly 0.85.

Clones were sequenced by immunoSEQ multiplex PCR, and TCRdb holds only the in-frame ones, with some missing. The sample totals 20,000 to 25,000 clones. The sample consisted of blood buffy coat. The sequence was obtained from a woman aged 18-70 years with a cervical HPV16 infection that either progressed to CIN3+ or cleared (not recorded which).

CDR3 residues: CASSQASGPGITFEQSYEQYF. The covered CDR3 bases are TGTGCCAGCAGCCAAGCTAGCGGACCTGGGATTACGTTTGAACAGAGCTACGAG. This chain connects TRBV4-2 to TRBJ2-7, with 7 bases fitting TRBD2. The read halts 3 residues ahead of the CDR3 end, with the missing end drawn from the germline J gene. The J segment lost 3 bases and the V segment lost 1 base, leaving 24 bases of the junction unmatched. Germline loops: CDR1 LGHNA, CDR2 YNFKEQ. The CDR3 spans 21 residues.